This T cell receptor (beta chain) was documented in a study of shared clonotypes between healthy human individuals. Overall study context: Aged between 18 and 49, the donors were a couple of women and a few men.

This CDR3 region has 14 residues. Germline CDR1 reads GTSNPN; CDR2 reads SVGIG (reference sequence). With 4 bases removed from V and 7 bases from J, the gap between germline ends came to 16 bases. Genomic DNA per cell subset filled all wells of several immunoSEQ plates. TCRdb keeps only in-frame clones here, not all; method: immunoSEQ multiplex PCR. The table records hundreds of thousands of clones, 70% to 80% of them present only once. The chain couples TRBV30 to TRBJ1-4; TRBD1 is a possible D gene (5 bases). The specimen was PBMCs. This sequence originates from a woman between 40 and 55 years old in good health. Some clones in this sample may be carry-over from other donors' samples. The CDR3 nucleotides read TGTGCCTGGAACTCGGGGACCGAGGGTGAAAAACTGTTTTTT. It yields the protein CAWNSGTEGEKLFF.